Following are 24 T cell receptor beta chains from one sample sequenced in a study of T-cell reconstitution after alpha-beta-depleted transplantation in children. Using unique molecular identifiers, the investigators prepared the TCRbeta library. From the PCR reads, TCRdb called clonotypes with MiXCR, one entry per CDR3 protein. The sample carries approximately 130,000 distinct CDR3 sequences, about 9.9% recorded once. Sequencing used PBMCs, mostly from graft donor cells, obtained 180 days after TCRalphabeta/CD19-depleted stem cell transplant. Every receptor here comes from a girl in the first two years of life who had a stem cell transplant for combined immunodeficiency, so the T cells may come from the graft donor.

This chain uses TRBV12-3 or TRBV12-4 with TRBJ1-2, with a tentative D call TRBD1 (6 bases). The CDR3 is 13 amino acids. V lost 3 bases and J lost 4, with 9 bases in between. The chain's CDR3 is CASSFYRVYGYTF. CDR3 coding DNA: TGTGCCAGCAGTTTTTACAGGGTCTATGGCTACACCTTC.

This clonotype has only a few counts. The J gene is TRBJ2-1, the V gene TRBV20-1; 11 bases map to TRBD2. Germline V gene data show CDR1 as DFQATT and CDR2 as SNEGSKA (reference sequence). The V segment lost 2 bases and the J segment 4 bases; nucleotides outside the gene matches: 13. This CDR3 has 18 amino acids. The CDR3 spells CSARSSGRAPWPYNEQFF. The CDR3 coding sequence is TGCAGTGCTAGAAGTAGCGGGAGGGCCCCGTGGCCGTACAATGAGCAGTTCTTC.

This clonotype was seen a few times. This chain links TRBV29-1 with TRBJ2-1; 8 positions agree with TRBD2. Trimming removed 2 bases from V and 4 bases from J; junction bases left unmatched: 4. The CDR3 length is 14 residues. Germline V gene data show CDR1 as SQVTM and CDR2 as ANQGSEA. CDR3 sequence (DNA): TGCAGCGTTGAACGTGGACTAGCTTACAATGAGCAGTTCTTC. Translating it yields CSVERGLAYNEQFF.

There are many counts of this clonotype. V gene TRBV19 combines with J gene TRBJ1-2; D possibly corresponds to TRBD1 (6 bases). V was pared by 3 bases and J by 8 bases, with 19 bases between. CDR1 and CDR2 (germline): LNHDA, SQIVND (reference sequence). CDR3 length: 15 amino acids. The CDR3 bases are TGTGCCAGTAGTATTCGGACAGCTCAGCTGTCCGGCTACACCTTC. The encoded protein is CASSIRTAQLSGYTF.

This clonotype was recorded at least ten times. This chain connects TRBV5-1 to TRBJ2-7, with D possibly TRBD2 on 6 matching bases. Trimming stripped 4 bases from V and 3 bases from J, with 14 bases between. CDR1 and CDR2 from the germline V gene are SGHRS and YFSETQ. The CDR3 length is 14 residues. This chain's CDR3 is CASSVLGGNYEQYF. CDR3 sequence (DNA): TGCGCCAGCAGCGTCCTGGGGGGAAACTACGAGCAGTACTTC. The variable domain in full, with the rest retrieved from reference TRBV5-1 and TRBJ2-7, is KAGVTQTPRYLIKTRGQQVTLSCSPISGHRSVSWYQQTPGQGLQFLFEYFSETQRNKGNFPGRFSGRQFSNSRSEMNVSTLELGDSALYLCASSVLGGNYEQYFGPGTRLTVT.

The chain employs TRBV24-1 and TRBJ2-1; 7 nucleotides align to TRBD2. Germline V gene sequence: CDR1 KGHDR, CDR2 SFDVKD. Losses at the gene ends were 6 bases for V and 6 bases for J; bases not matched to a gene: 7. The CDR3 runs to 14 residues. The DNA for the CDR3 is TGTGCCACCAGTCCCGGGACTAATACCAATGAGCAGTTCTTC. Its protein is CATSPGTNTNEQFF.

The chain couples TRBV7-8 to TRBJ1-6; D is perhaps TRBD1 (5 bases). Looked up from germline, CDR1 is SGHVS and CDR2 is FQNEAQ. This CDR3 is built from 16 residues. V was cut by 0 bases and J by 5 bases, with 11 bases left in between. The CDR3 bases are TGTGCCAGCAGCTTAGCGGCAGGGCAAAATAATTCACCCCTCCACTTT. This translates into CASSLAAGQNNSPLHF.

The CDR3: CASSLGAPQGPPTDTQYF. The CDR3 DNA sequence: TGTGCCAGCAGCTTAGGAGCCCCTCAGGGGCCTCCCACAGATACGCAGTATTTT. The chain combines TRBV11-1 with TRBJ2-3, with D perhaps matching TRBD1 (6 bases). The V gene lost 1 base and the J gene lost 2 bases, with 19 bases spanning the gap. The CDR3 spans 18 residues. Germline CDR1 SGHAT, CDR2 FQDESV (reference sequence). The variable domain in full, completed from reference TRBV11-1 and TRBJ2-3, reads EAEVAQSPRYKITEKSQAVAFWCDPISGHATLYWYRQILGQGPELLVQFQDESVVDDSQLPKDRFSAERLKGVDSTLKIQPAELGDSAMYLCASSLGAPQGPPTDTQYFGPGTRLTVL.

This clonotype has a count of ten or more. This chain joins TRBV20-1 and TRBJ1-4; no firm D call. V was pared by 4 bases and J by 1 base, with 13 bases between. The CDR3 is 15 residues long. Germline V gives CDR1 DFQATT, CDR2 SNEGSKA (reference sequence). CDR3 in amino acids: CSAKAAALTNEKLFF. The CDR3 nucleotides read TGCAGTGCTAAGGCGGCGGCTCTAACTAATGAAAAACTGTTTTTT.

V gene TRBV12-3 or TRBV12-4 combines with J gene TRBJ2-3; D may correspond to TRBD1 or TRBD2 (5 bases each). Trimming took 1 base from V and 0 from J, leaving 17 bases between them. The CDR3 has 18 residues. The CDR3, as DNA: TGTGCCAGCAGTTTAGTCGGGGCAGCACGCTCTAGCACAGATACGCAGTATTTT. Its translation: CASSLVGAARSSTDTQYF.

This clonotype showed up many times. V gene TRBV28 combines with J gene TRBJ1-4; 10 nucleotides line up with TRBD1. The CDR3 is 14 residues long. Germline V gene lookup returns CDR1 MDHEN and CDR2 SYDVKM. V gave up 6 bases and J gave up 8 bases; unmatched junction bases: 6. CDR3 sequence: CASRRTGGREKLFF. CDR3 in DNA: TGTGCCAGCAGACGGACAGGGGGACGAGAAAAACTGTTTTTT. The complete variable domain, with remaining parts taken from reference TRBV28 and TRBJ1-4, reads DVKVTQSSRYLVKRTGEKVFLECVQDMDHENMFWYRQDPGLGLRLIYFSYDVKMKEKGDIPEGYSVSREKKERFSLILESASTNQTSMYLCASRRTGGREKLFFGSGTQLSVL.

This clonotype was counted ten times or more. This chain connects TRBV9 to TRBJ2-7; D not resolved. Per the germline V gene, CDR1 is SGDLS and CDR2 is YYNGEE. Trimming shortened V by 0 bases and J by 6 bases, and 16 bases separated the two germline ends. The CDR3 has 15 amino acids. This CDR3 reads CASSVGWKRYSEQYF. For the CDR3, the DNA is TGTGCCAGCAGCGTAGGATGGAAGCGCTACTCCGAGCAGTACTTC.

This chain links TRBV29-1 with TRBJ2-7, with 8 nucleotides matching TRBD2. The CDR3 contains 15 residues. The germline CDR1 and CDR2 sequences are SQVTM and ANQGSEA. With 0 bases clipped from V and 3 bases from J, the junction kept 7 bases outside the gene matches. CDR3 in amino acids: CSVEDTGTSGYEQYF. CDR3 nucleotides: TGCAGCGTTGAAGATACCGGAACTAGCGGCTACGAGCAGTACTTC.

This clonotype was found a few times. The chain links TRBV7-2 to TRBJ1-5; tentative D call: TRBD1 (6 bases). Germline values: CDR1 SGHTA, CDR2 FQGNSA. CDR3 length: 13 amino acids. V lost 5 bases to trimming and J lost 13 bases, with 18 bases between them. CDR3 DNA sequence: TGTGCCAGCAGCCCAGACCAGACAGGAGCACAGCATTTT. Translating it yields CASSPDQTGAQHF.

This clonotype was seen more than once but under ten times. The genes are TRBV20-1 and TRBJ2-1; TRBD1 might be the D (6 bases). CDR3 length equals 14 residues. The germline CDR1 and CDR2 sequences are DFQATT and SNEGSKA (reference sequence). The V gene lost 8 bases and the J gene lost 7 bases, with 21 bases spanning the gap. The CDR3 sequence is CSPHREWGMNEQFF. DNA of the CDR3: TGCAGTCCCCACAGGGAGTGGGGGATGAATGAGCAGTTCTTC.

The chain combines TRBV3-1 with TRBJ2-4; TRBD2 is a possible D gene (5 bases). The length of the CDR3 is 15 residues. Germline loops: CDR1 LGHDT, CDR2 YNNKEL (reference sequence). Trimming removed 4 bases at V and 0 bases at J, with 10 bases between. The CDR3 nucleotides read TGTGCCAGCAGCCCCGTCGGGGTAGCCAAAAACATTCAGTACTTC. Its translation is CASSPVGVAKNIQYF.

This clonotype was counted between two and nine times. The J gene is TRBJ2-3, the V gene TRBV12-3 or TRBV12-4; TRBD2 matches 15 bases. V shed 1 base, J shed 3 bases, and the junction held 5 bases outside the gene matches. The CDR3 length is 18 residues. The CDR3 reads CASSLEGTSGGRTDTQYF. The DNA for the CDR3 is TGTGCCAGCAGTTTAGAGGGGACTAGCGGGGGGAGGACAGATACGCAGTATTTT.

This clonotype has a handful of counts. The V gene is TRBV20-1, the J gene TRBJ2-2; D may match TRBD1 or TRBD2 (5 bases each). From germline, CDR1 is DFQATT and CDR2 SNEGSKA (reference sequence). The ends were cut back, 2 bases at V and 2 bases at J, with 18 bases in the middle. The CDR3 loop spans 17 amino acids. The CDR3 spells CSARPHTGDLNTGELFF. The CDR3 DNA sequence: TGCAGTGCTAGACCCCACACCGGGGACCTCAACACCGGGGAGCTGTTTTTT.

The chain carries TRBV20-1 and TRBJ1-2; D is uncertain. Germline CDR1 DFQATT, CDR2 SNEGSKA (reference sequence). V was trimmed by 4 bases and J by 3 bases, leaving 9 bases between them. This CDR3 is built from 12 residues. CDR3 bases: TGCAGTGCTAACGCCGGAGACTATGGCTACACCTTC. As protein: CSANAGDYGYTF.

This sequence joins TRBV24-1 and TRBJ2-2; TRBD2 matches at 9 bases. The germline gives CDR1 KGHDR, CDR2 SFDVKD. The CDR3 covers 17 residues. J lost 7 bases, V lost 3 bases, and 11 bases had no gene match. CDR3 region: CATSDIIAGGRIGELFF. CDR3 nucleotides: TGTGCCACCAGTGATATAATCGCGGGGGGGCGTATCGGGGAGCTGTTTTTT.

This clonotype was observed a few times. V is TRBV20-1 and J is TRBJ2-1; 12 nucleotides align to TRBD2. The CDR3 is made up of 14 amino acids. V dropped 6 bases and J dropped 8; count of bases not matched to a gene: 8. Germline-derived CDR1 and CDR2 are DFQATT and SNEGSKA (reference sequence). The CDR3, as DNA: TGCAGTGCGCGACTAGCGGGGGCATGGGATGAGCAGTTCTTC. Translating it yields CSARLAGAWDEQFF.

This clonotype was seen only a few times. CDR3 loop: CASSQGQGGHEQYF. In DNA, the CDR3 is TGCGCCAGCAGCCAAGGACAGGGGGGGCACGAGCAGTACTTC. The chain employs TRBV5-1 and TRBJ2-7; 10 bases align to TRBD1. The V segment lost 4 bases and the J segment 5 bases; nucleotides outside the gene matches: 6. This CDR3 has 14 amino acids. Looked up from germline, CDR1 is SGHRS and CDR2 is YFSETQ.

This clonotype has more than one count but fewer than ten. J is TRBJ2-5 and V is TRBV7-9; 7 positions match TRBD2. Germline CDR1 reads SEHNR; CDR2 reads FQNEAQ (reference sequence). Trimming cost V 0 bases and J 2 bases; bases outside gene matches: 9. This CDR3 contains 17 residues. The CDR3 DNA follows: TGTGCCAGCAGCTTAGCGCTCCGCGGGAGCGGACAAGAGACCCAGTACTTC. It specifies CASSLALRGSGQETQYF.

This clonotype was counted between two and nine times. The V call is TRBV7-2, the J call TRBJ1-5, with D perhaps TRBD1 (5 bases). Deletions cut 5 bases from V and 0 bases from J, with 14 bases between. CDR1 and CDR2 (germline): SGHTA, FQGNSA. This CDR3 spans 16 amino acids. The CDR3 protein is CASSLAGTHSNQPQHF. The CDR3 DNA reads as TGTGCCAGCAGCCTTGCCGGGACCCATAGCAATCAGCCCCAGCATTTT.